Listed below are T cell receptor beta chains from one sample, sequenced in a study of blood T cell repertoires in COVID-19. Some clones are missing from TCRdb's copy, which holds only in-frame ones; the method was immunoSEQ multiplex PCR. The sample has nearly 250,000 clones; 65% to 90% are singletons. The source material was PBMCs or T cells enriched from blood (not recorded which). The receptors here all came from a woman aged 45 to 65 with acute COVID-19. The CDR3 runs from the conserved cysteine through the conserved F or W. The order of the fields is J gene, clone size, V gene, D gene, CDR3 DNA, CDR3 protein. D genes are given only for firm matches. Some rows have no size entry. The others give once, few or many, or a class for an expanded clone.

TRBJ2-1,.,TRBV18,TRBD1,TGTGCCAGCTCAGGGACAGCGACCAATGAGCAGTTCTTC,CASSGTATNEQFF
TRBJ1-5,.,TRBV5-5,.,TGTGCCAGCAGCTTGGCGAGAAGCAATCAGCCCCAGCATTTT,CASSLARSNQPQHF
TRBJ2-7,.,TRBV5-1,TRBD1,TGCGCCAGCAGCTGGGGACAGGGGTATACCTACGAGCAGTACTTC,CASSWGQGYTYEQYF
TRBJ2-2,.,TRBV7-8,TRBD1,TGTGCCAGCAGCTGGACAGGGGGCGAGGCCGGGGAGCTGTTTTTT,CASSWTGGEAGELFF
TRBJ1-2,.,TRBV27,.,TGTGCCAGCACCGTCTCCCCCAACTATGGCTACACCTTC,CASTVSPNYGYTF
TRBJ1-2,.,TRBV2,.,TGTGCCAGCAGTCGGGGGGCGGACTATGGCTACACCTTC,CASSRGADYGYTF
TRBJ2-5,once,TRBV5-8,TRBD2,TGTGCCAGCAGCCAAGCGGGGGCCCGGGGGGAGACCCAGTACTTC,CASSQAGARGETQYF
TRBJ2-3,.,TRBV21-1,.,TGTGCCAGCGGGGGCCCTAGCACAGATACGCAGTATTTT,CASGGPSTDTQYF
TRBJ2-3,.,TRBV6-5,TRBD2,TGTGCCAGCGGACGGGGGGAAACAGATACGCAGTATTTT,CASGRGETDTQYF
TRBJ1-1,.,TRBV6-5,.,TGTGCCAGCAGTTACCTAGAGAGGCCTGAAGCTTTCTTT,CASSYLERPEAFF
TRBJ1-1,.,TRBV27,.,TGTGCCAGCAGTTTCTCCAGGGGCATCGCTGAAGCTTTCTTT,CASSFSRGIAEAFF
TRBJ2-7,.,TRBV9,.,TGTGCCAGCAGCGTAGAGGCGGGCTCCTACGAGCAGTACTTC,CASSVEAGSYEQYF
TRBJ1-3,.,TRBV6-5,.,TGTGCCAGCAGTTACAGGAGGGACTCTGGAAACACCATATATTTT,CASSYRRDSGNTIYF
TRBJ1-1,once,TRBV5-1,TRBD1,TGCGCCAGCAGCTTTCAGGGGGTGAACACTGAAGCTTTCTTT,CASSFQGVNTEAFF
TRBJ1-2,.,TRBV6-2/TRBV6-3,TRBD1,TGTGCCAGCAGTTACGGGGACAGCCTCAACTATGGCTACACCTTC,CASSYGDSLNYGYTF
TRBJ2-2,.,TRBV7-2,.,TGTGCCAGCAGCTTGAGCAGGACGAACACCGGGGAGCTGTTTTTT,CASSLSRTNTGELFF
TRBJ1-5,.,TRBV30,.,TGTGCCTGGAGTCGGCAGGGCAATCAGCCCCAGCATTTT,CAWSRQGNQPQHF
TRBJ2-4,few,TRBV2,TRBD1,TGTGCCAGCAGTGAAGCGCAGACAGGGAGATTAAACATTCAGTACTTC,CASSEAQTGRLNIQYF
TRBJ2-7,.,TRBV27,TRBD1,TGTGCCAGCAGTCGCACAGGGGGCACGTACGAGCAGTACTTC,CASSRTGGTYEQYF
TRBJ2-2,.,TRBV19,TRBD2,TGTGCCACCCGGACTAGCGGGGCCTCGAACACCGGGGAGCTGTTTTTT,CATRTSGASNTGELFF
TRBJ2-2,few,TRBV4-3,TRBD1,TGCGCCAGCAGCTTGACAGGGGCGGTCACCGGGGAGCTGTTTTTT,CASSLTGAVTGELFF
TRBJ2-7,.,TRBV6-5,.,TGTGCCAGCAGTTACATTGGGCCTCCAGGGGAGCAGTACTTC,CASSYIGPPGEQYF
TRBJ1-2,.,TRBV19,.,TGTGCCAGTAGTACTCAGGGTGCGAGCTATGGCTACACCTTC,CASSTQGASYGYTF
TRBJ2-1,.,TRBV5-4,TRBD1,TGTGCCAGCAGCTTCATTGCAGGGGGCAACCACAATGAGCAGTTCTTC,CASSFIAGGNHNEQFF
TRBJ2-1,once,TRBV7-9,TRBD2,TGTGCCAGCAGCTTACGAGCGGGGTTTTACAATGAGCAGTTCTTC,CASSLRAGFYNEQFF
TRBJ1-4,.,TRBV4-3,TRBD1,TGCGCCAGCAGCCAAGATGAGACAGGGCGCGAAAAACTGTTTTTT,CASSQDETGREKLFF
TRBJ1-5,.,TRBV12-3/TRBV12-4,.,TGTGCCAGTGGGCAGGACAATCAGCCCCAGCATTTT,CASGQDNQPQHF
TRBJ1-5,.,TRBV30,.,TGTGCCTGGAGTGTACAGGGCCTCCAGAGCAATCAGCCCCAGCATTTT,CAWSVQGLQSNQPQHF
TRBJ1-2,.,TRBV27,.,TGTGCCAGCTCCTCTCAAGGCGGGGCCTATGGCTACACCTTC,CASSSQGGAYGYTF
TRBJ1-5,.,TRBV29-1,TRBD1,TGCAGCGTTGGGCAGGGGGCTCAGCCCCAGCATTTT,CSVGQGAQPQHF
TRBJ2-7,.,TRBV6-2/TRBV6-3,TRBD2,TGTGCCAGCAGTCTCGGACTAGCGGGCGAGCAGTACTTC,CASSLGLAGEQYF
TRBJ2-2,.,TRBV14,.,TGTGCCAGCAGCCGCGGACAGATTCCGAATCAGGACACCGGGGAGCTGTTTTTT,CASSRGQIPNQDTGELFF
TRBJ1-5,.,TRBV7-8,.,TGTGCCAGCAGCTTAGGGGCTCAGGGGTGGGAAAATCAGCCCCAGCATTTT,CASSLGAQGWENQPQHF
TRBJ2-5,.,TRBV19,.,TGTGCCAGTAGTGTGAGGCAGGACAAAGAGACCCAGTACTTC,CASSVRQDKETQYF
TRBJ1-1,.,TRBV27,.,TGTGCCAGCAGTTTATTAGGACAGCCGCGGGACACTGAAGCTTTCTTT,CASSLLGQPRDTEAFF
TRBJ1-4,.,TRBV30,.,TGTGCCTGCCGCCGCGCAGGCGAAAAACTGTTTTTT,CACRRAGEKLFF
TRBJ1-1,.,TRBV6-5,.,TGTGCCAGCAACTCGAGGTGGGACACTGAAGCTTTCTTT,CASNSRWDTEAFF
TRBJ2-7,.,TRBV4-3,TRBD2,TGCGCCAGCAGCCAAGAGGCGGGGGGGTCCTACGAGCAGTACTTC,CASSQEAGGSYEQYF
TRBJ1-1,.,TRBV10-3,.,TGTGCCATCCTCAGGGGCCAAGGGAACACTGAAGCTTTCTTT,CAILRGQGNTEAFF
TRBJ2-2,.,TRBV7-2,.,TGTGCCAGCAGCTTAGTGTCGGGTAGCGGGGAGCTGTTTTTT,CASSLVSGSGELFF
TRBJ2-7,.,TRBV6-5,TRBD1,TGTGCCAGCAGTTATGGACAGGGGATCGGCGAGCAGTACTTC,CASSYGQGIGEQYF
TRBJ1-2,.,TRBV6-5,.,TGTGCCAGCAGCGATCGACAGGTCGGCGGTGGCTACACCTTC,CASSDRQVGGGYTF